Shown below are 27 T cell receptor beta chains from a single sample sequenced in a study of T-cell memory formation after mild COVID-19. TCRdb reprocessed the 5' RACE reads with MiXCR, giving one entry per CDR3 protein. Of just over 400,000 distinct CDR3 sequences listed, around a quarter are singletons. Material for sequencing was PBMCs or a T cell subset sorted from them (not recorded which). These TCRs come from an adult woman who had mild COVID-19 (a few samples of this study predate the infection). Cell type and time point are not known.

This rearrangement joins TRBV5-6 to TRBJ2-4; 15 positions agree with TRBD2. The CDR3 loop spans 17 amino acids. The V gene's germline CDR1 is SGHDT and CDR2 YYEEEE. The V gene end was trimmed by 5 bases and the J gene end by 8 bases; junction bases not matched to a gene: 11. For the CDR3, the DNA is TGTGCCAGCAGTGAAGGACTAGCGGGAGGGACCAGGGACATTCAGTACTTC. This translates into CASSEGLAGGTRDIQYF.

The rearrangement joins TRBV20-1 to TRBJ1-5; no firm D call. The CDR3 length is 12 residues. V was cut by 3 bases and J by 4 bases, with 7 bases left in between. Germline V lookup: CDR1 DFQATT, CDR2 SNEGSKA (reference sequence). As DNA, the CDR3 is TGCAGTGCTAGTGCTGGGAATCAGCCCCAGCATTTT. Its protein is CSASAGNQPQHF.

The chain recombines TRBV14 with TRBJ2-7, with D perhaps matching TRBD1 (6 bases). Trimming removed 1 base at V and 0 bases at J, with 13 bases between. Per the germline V gene, CDR1 is SGHDN and CDR2 is FVKESK. The CDR3 runs to 16 residues. For the CDR3, the DNA is TGTGCCAGCAGCCAAGTACAGGGTACCAGCTCCTACGAGCAGTACTTC. This gives the protein CASSQVQGTSSYEQYF.

The genes are TRBV7-9 and TRBJ2-7, with TRBD1 matching 10 bases. V trimming: 4 bases; J trimming: 4 bases; junction bases outside the gene matches: 4. Germline CDR1 reads SEHNR; CDR2 reads FQNEAQ (reference sequence). This CDR3 has 14 residues. The CDR3 region is CASSSADRGYEQYF. For the CDR3, the DNA is TGTGCCAGCAGCTCCGCGGACAGGGGGTACGAGCAGTACTTC. The complete variable domain, with remaining parts taken from reference TRBV7-9 and TRBJ2-7, reads DTGVSQNPRHKITKRGQNVTFRCDPISEHNRLYWYRQTLGQGPEFLTYFQNEAQLEKSRLLSDRFSAERPKGSFSTLEIQRTEQGDSAMYLCASSSADRGYEQYFGPGTRLTVT.

The CDR3 DNA reads as TGTGCCAGCAGCCAAGTGCCCCTAGCGGGGTTGGCCGGGGAGCTGTTTTTT. Amino acid sequence: CASSQVPLAGLAGELFF. The chain links TRBV3-1 to TRBJ2-2, with TRBD2 matching 9 bases. From germline, CDR1 is LGHDT and CDR2 YNNKEL (reference sequence). The CDR3 runs to 17 residues. With V trimmed by 1 base and J by 6 bases, 9 bases remained unmatched.

The gene calls are TRBV5-1 and TRBJ2-1; 7 nucleotides agree with TRBD1. Germline values: CDR1 SGHRS, CDR2 YFSETQ. The V segment lost 4 bases and the J segment 8 bases; nucleotides outside the gene matches: 12. The CDR3 length is 15 residues. The CDR3 nucleotides read TGCGCCAGCAGCCTCTCTGGACAGGCCGTCGATGAGCAGTTCTTC. It translates to CASSLSGQAVDEQFF.

V and J are TRBV4-1 and TRBJ1-1; the D gene is possibly TRBD1 (5 bases). This CDR3 is built from 14 residues. The ends were cut back, 4 bases at V and 2 bases at J, with 11 bases in the middle. The germline V gene encodes CDR1 MGHRA and CDR2 YSYEKL. The CDR3 region has the DNA TGCGCCAGCAGCCGGGGGGAAAGTAACACTGAAGCTTTCTTT. Protein: CASSRGESNTEAFF.

This sequence joins TRBV2 and TRBJ2-7; 8 positions match TRBD1. There are 17 residues in the CDR3. Germline V gene sequence: CDR1 SNHLY, CDR2 FYNNEI. The trim removed 3 bases at V and 4 bases at J, leaving 14 bases unmatched. The CDR3 DNA follows: TGTGCCAGCAGTGATCGATTCCCGCGACAGGGGACATACGAGCAGTACTTC. The encoded protein is CASSDRFPRQGTYEQYF.

The gene calls are TRBV27 and TRBJ2-7, with unresolved D. Germline lookup yields CDR1 MNHEY and CDR2 SMNVEV (reference sequence). The CDR3 extends over 13 amino acids. V was shortened by 2 bases and J by 0 bases, with 5 bases between the two germline ends. The CDR3: CASSLPHSYEQYF. In nucleotides, the CDR3 is TGTGCCAGCAGTTTACCCCACTCCTACGAGCAGTACTTC.

The table lists this clonotype with a few counts. The rearrangement joins TRBV11-2 to TRBJ1-1; TRBD1 might be the D (5 bases). Germline V gene lookup returns CDR1 SGHAT and CDR2 FQNNGV. This CDR3 is built from 17 residues. The V end lost 1 base, the J end lost 3 bases, and 18 bases lay between the germline ends. The CDR3 sequence is CASSLVVAGIGDTEAFF. The CDR3 coding sequence is TGTGCCAGCAGCTTAGTAGTCGCAGGGATAGGGGACACTGAAGCTTTCTTT.

The chain couples TRBV9 to TRBJ1-6, with no clear D. The germline V and J ends were trimmed by 2 bases and 10 bases, with 10 bases remaining between them. Per germline, CDR1 SGDLS and CDR2 YYNGEE. The CDR3 has 13 amino acids. CDR3: CASSVAGNSPLHF. For the CDR3, the DNA is TGTGCCAGCAGCGTTGCGGGGAACTCACCCCTCCACTTT. Full variable domain (outside the CDR3, taken from reference TRBV9 and TRBJ1-6): DSGVTQTPKHLITATGQRVTLRCSPRSGDLSVYWYQQSLDQGLQFLIQYYNGEERAKGNILERFSAQQFPDLHSELNLSSLELGDSALYFCASSVAGNSPLHFGNGTRLTVT.

The rearrangement uses TRBV6-5 and TRBJ1-2; D call uncertain. Germline lookup yields CDR1 MNHEY and CDR2 SVGAGI. CDR3 length: 13 amino acids. V was trimmed by 6 bases and J by 6 bases, leaving 14 bases between them. CDR3 amino acids: CASSSVGGDGYTF. In DNA form, the CDR3 reads TGTGCCAGCAGCTCCGTAGGAGGTGATGGCTACACCTTC.

The V gene is TRBV15, the J gene TRBJ2-3, with D maybe TRBD2 (5 bases). The V end was cut by 5 bases, the J end by 1 base, with 10 bases between. The CDR3 totals 14 residues. Germline V gene lookup returns CDR1 LNHNV and CDR2 YYDKDF (reference sequence). This chain's CDR3 is CATSAGVGTDTQYF. Written as DNA, the CDR3 is TGTGCCACCAGCGCCGGGGTGGGCACAGATACGCAGTATTTT.

This chain uses TRBV6-6 with TRBJ2-7, with D perhaps TRBD2 (5 bases). Looked up from germline, CDR1 is MNHNY and CDR2 is SVGAGI (reference sequence). The V gene lost 5 bases and the J gene lost 4 bases, with 21 bases spanning the gap. The CDR3 is made up of 16 amino acids. This chain's CDR3 is CASSDPGRLGVYEQYF. The DNA for the CDR3 is TGTGCCAGCAGTGACCCTGGGAGACTTGGGGTATACGAGCAGTACTTC.

This clonotype was counted only a few times. This chain's CDR3 is CASSLGIQETQYF. The DNA of the CDR3 is TGTGCCAGCAGCTTAGGGATTCAAGAGACCCAGTACTTC. V gene TRBV7-9 combines with J gene TRBJ2-5; D call uncertain. CDR3 size: 13 residues. Germline V gene sequence: CDR1 SEHNR, CDR2 FQNEAQ (reference sequence). Trimming left V 1 base short and J 2 bases short, with 5 bases between.

This clonotype showed up just a few times. The chain is built from TRBV20-1 and TRBJ2-3, with TRBD2 identical over 7 bases. The V segment lost 0 bases and the J segment 4 bases; nucleotides outside the gene matches: 4. CDR1 and CDR2 (germline): DFQATT, SNEGSKA (reference sequence). The CDR3 is 14 amino acids. CDR3 protein: CSAREAGAADTQYF. CDR3 DNA: TGCAGTGCTAGAGAGGCGGGAGCCGCAGATACGCAGTATTTT.

This rearrangement joins TRBV7-3 to TRBJ2-2; 7 bases are shared with TRBD1. CDR3 length equals 17 residues. Germline CDR1 and CDR2: SGHTA and FQGTGA. The V gene end was trimmed by 1 base and the J gene end by 1 base; junction bases not matched to a gene: 6. The CDR3 nucleotides are TGTGCCAGCAGCTTAATGGCCGGGACAGTGAACACCGGGGAGCTGTTTTTT. Protein sequence: CASSLMAGTVNTGELFF.

This chain connects TRBV5-1 to TRBJ1-2; 8 bases match TRBD1. CDR1 is SGHRS, CDR2 YFSETQ, per germline. After removal of 0 bases from V and 4 bases from J, the junction contained 2 bases not matched to a gene. The CDR3 has 14 residues. The chain's CDR3 is CASSLEGQAYGYTF. The CDR3 DNA follows: TGCGCCAGCAGCTTGGAGGGACAGGCCTATGGCTACACCTTC.

This clonotype was found a few times. V and J are TRBV7-2 and TRBJ2-2; possible D gene TRBD1, 5 bases. V lost 5 bases, J lost 4 bases, and 14 bases lay in between. The CDR3 contains 15 residues. Germline assignment: CDR1 SGHTA and CDR2 FQGNSA. CDR3 sequence (DNA): TGTGCCAGCAGCCAAGGGGCAATTGGCACCGGGGAGCTGTTTTTT. It yields the protein CASSQGAIGTGELFF.

This clonotype was counted a few times. J is TRBJ1-6 and V is TRBV7-9; D might be TRBD1 (5 bases). The CDR3 is made up of 15 amino acids. Trimming took off 3 bases at V and 5 bases at J, with 11 bases between the two ends. Germline values: CDR1 SEHNR, CDR2 FQNEAQ (reference sequence). CDR3 DNA sequence: TGTGCCAGCAGCTTGGTAGGACACGATAATTCACCCCTCCACTTT. Translation: CASSLVGHDNSPLHF.

The chain couples TRBV12-5 to TRBJ1-5; D is undetermined. Germline loops: CDR1 LGHNT, CDR2 FRNRAP. V was shortened by 6 bases and J by 3 bases, with 6 bases between the two germline ends. The CDR3 extends over 12 amino acids. The CDR3 loop is CASGGFNQPQHF. CDR3 bases: TGTGCTAGTGGCGGATTCAATCAGCCCCAGCATTTT.

In its sample, this clonotype was seen a few times. CDR3 sequence reads: CASSSRYRGEGYGYTF. CDR3 DNA sequence: TGTGCCAGCAGCTCTCGATACAGGGGGGAAGGCTATGGCTACACCTTC. The J gene is TRBJ1-2, the V gene TRBV7-8, with 8 bases aligning to TRBD1. The CDR3 spans 16 residues. V lost 4 bases, J lost 4 bases, and 11 bases stayed unmatched. The V gene's germline CDR1 is SGHVS and CDR2 FQNEAQ.

This clonotype has at least ten counts. This sequence joins TRBV12-3 or TRBV12-4 and TRBJ2-1, with a weak D call TRBD1 (6 bases). This CDR3 spans 14 amino acids. V lost 2 bases and J lost 5, with 10 bases in between. In DNA form, the CDR3 reads TGTGCCAGCAGTTTACCCCAGGGGAACAATGAGCAGTTCTTC. Amino acids: CASSLPQGNNEQFF.

The chain couples TRBV4-1 to TRBJ1-5, with D uncertain. The CDR3 is made up of 13 amino acids. V shed 2 bases and J shed 7 bases, with 9 bases lying between them. Germline V CDR1 and CDR2: MGHRA, YSYEKL. The CDR3 region is CASSQITGQPQHF. Written as DNA, the CDR3 is TGCGCCAGCAGCCAAATTACGGGACAGCCCCAGCATTTT.

This clonotype showed up just a few times. The rearrangement links TRBV9 to TRBJ2-5, with 13 bases matching TRBD2. J lost 3 bases, V lost 4 bases, and 9 bases had no gene match. The CDR3 has 17 amino acids. The germline CDR1 and CDR2 sequences are SGDLS and YYNGEE. For the CDR3, the DNA is TGTGCCAGCAGCTCCAGCCCCGGACTAGCGGGGGAAGAGACCCAGTACTTC. Its translation: CASSSSPGLAGEETQYF. Full variable domain (remainder filled in from reference TRBV9 and TRBJ2-5): DSGVTQTPKHLITATGQRVTLRCSPRSGDLSVYWYQQSLDQGLQFLIQYYNGEERAKGNILERFSAQQFPDLHSELNLSSLELGDSALYFCASSSSPGLAGEETQYFGPGTRLLVL.

In its sample, this clonotype was seen many times. The chain uses TRBV7-2 and TRBJ2-2; 10 bases align to TRBD2. Looked up from germline, CDR1 is SGHTA and CDR2 is FQGNSA. After removal of 3 bases from V and 7 bases from J, the junction contained 8 bases not matched to a gene. The CDR3 totals 16 residues. Written as DNA, the CDR3 is TGTGCCAGCAGCTTTTTCAAGCTAGCGGGGGTCGGGGAGCTGTTTTTT. Translated: CASSFFKLAGVGELFF.

This clonotype was seen more than once but under ten times. The V call is TRBV24-1, the J call TRBJ2-1, with 7 bases matching TRBD1. The germline gives CDR1 KGHDR, CDR2 SFDVKD. The trim removed 4 bases at V and 5 bases at J, leaving 7 bases unmatched. The CDR3 loop spans 15 amino acids. CDR3 DNA sequence: TGTGCCACCAGTGAAGCCGGGACAGCCAACAATGAGCAGTTCTTC. Protein sequence: CATSEAGTANNEQFF.